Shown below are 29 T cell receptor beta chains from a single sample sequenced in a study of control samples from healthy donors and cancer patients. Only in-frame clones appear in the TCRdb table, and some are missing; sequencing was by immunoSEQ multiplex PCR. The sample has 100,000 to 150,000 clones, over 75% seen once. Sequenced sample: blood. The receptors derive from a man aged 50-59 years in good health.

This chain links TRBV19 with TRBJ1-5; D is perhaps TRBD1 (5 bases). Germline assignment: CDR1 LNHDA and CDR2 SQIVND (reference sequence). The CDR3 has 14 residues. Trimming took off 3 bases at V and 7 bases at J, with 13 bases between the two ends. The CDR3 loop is CASSIQGGGQPQHF. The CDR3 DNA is TGTGCCAGTAGTATCCAGGGCGGCGGGCAGCCCCAGCATTTT.

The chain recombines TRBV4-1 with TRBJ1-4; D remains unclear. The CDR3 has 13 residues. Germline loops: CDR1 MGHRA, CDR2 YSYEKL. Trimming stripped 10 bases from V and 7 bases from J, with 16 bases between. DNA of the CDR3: TGCGCCACTCAAGACGGGCTAAGTGAAAAACTGTTTTTT. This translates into CATQDGLSEKLFF.

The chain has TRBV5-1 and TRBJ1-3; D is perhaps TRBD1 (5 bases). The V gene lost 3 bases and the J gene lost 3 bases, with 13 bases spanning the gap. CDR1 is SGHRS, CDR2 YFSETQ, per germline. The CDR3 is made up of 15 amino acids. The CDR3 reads CASSSLRDGGNTIYF. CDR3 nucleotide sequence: TGCGCCAGCAGCTCTCTGAGGGACGGTGGAAACACCATATATTTT. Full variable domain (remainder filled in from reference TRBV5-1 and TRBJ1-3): KAGVTQTPRYLIKTRGQQVTLSCSPISGHRSVSWYQQTPGQGLQFLFEYFSETQRNKGNFPGRFSGRQFSNSRSEMNVSTLELGDSALYLCASSSLRDGGNTIYFGEGSWLTVV.

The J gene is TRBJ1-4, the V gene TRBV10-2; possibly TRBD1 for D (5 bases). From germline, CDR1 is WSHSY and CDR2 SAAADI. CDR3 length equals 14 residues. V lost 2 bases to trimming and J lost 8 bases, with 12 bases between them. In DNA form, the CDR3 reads TGCGCCAGCAGTGAGGGACACTACTTCGAAAAACTGTTTTTT. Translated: CASSEGHYFEKLFF.

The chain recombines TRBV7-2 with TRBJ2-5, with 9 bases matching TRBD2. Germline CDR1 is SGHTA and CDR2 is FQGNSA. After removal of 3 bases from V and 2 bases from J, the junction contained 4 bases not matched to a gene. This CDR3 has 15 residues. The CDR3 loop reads CASSLGGLAQETQYF. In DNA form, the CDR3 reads TGTGCCAGCAGCTTGGGCGGACTAGCGCAAGAGACCCAGTACTTC. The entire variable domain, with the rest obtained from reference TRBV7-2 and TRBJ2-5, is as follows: GAGVSQSPSNKVTEKGKDVELRCDPISGHTALYWYRQSLGQGLEFLIYFQGNSAPDKSGLPSDRFSAERTGGSVSTLTIQRTQQEDSAVYLCASSLGGLAQETQYFGPGTRLLVL.

The CDR3 protein is CASSVEGTSGGSTDTQYF. The CDR3 DNA follows: TGTGCCAGCAGCGTAGAGGGGACTAGCGGGGGGAGCACAGATACGCAGTATTTT. The chain carries TRBV9 and TRBJ2-3, with 15 bases aligning to TRBD2. CDR3 size: 18 residues. V shed 0 bases, J shed 0 bases, and the junction held 2 bases outside the gene matches. Per germline, CDR1 SGDLS and CDR2 YYNGEE. Filled out from reference TRBV9 and TRBJ2-3, the complete variable domain reads DSGVTQTPKHLITATGQRVTLRCSPRSGDLSVYWYQQSLDQGLQFLIQYYNGEERAKGNILERFSAQQFPDLHSELNLSSLELGDSALYFCASSVEGTSGGSTDTQYFGPGTRLTVL.

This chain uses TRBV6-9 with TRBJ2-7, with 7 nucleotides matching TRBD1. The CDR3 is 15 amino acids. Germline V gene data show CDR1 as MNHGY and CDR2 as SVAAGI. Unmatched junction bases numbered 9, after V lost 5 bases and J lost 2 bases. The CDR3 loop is CASSPQGQDTYEQYF. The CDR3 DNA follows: TGTGCCAGCAGTCCGCAAGGACAGGATACCTACGAGCAGTACTTC.

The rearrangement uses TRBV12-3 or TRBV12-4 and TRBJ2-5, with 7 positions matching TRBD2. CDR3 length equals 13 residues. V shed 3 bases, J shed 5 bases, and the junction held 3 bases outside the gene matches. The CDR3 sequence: CASSFWGGETQYF. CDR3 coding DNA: TGTGCCAGCAGTTTTTGGGGGGGGGAGACCCAGTACTTC.

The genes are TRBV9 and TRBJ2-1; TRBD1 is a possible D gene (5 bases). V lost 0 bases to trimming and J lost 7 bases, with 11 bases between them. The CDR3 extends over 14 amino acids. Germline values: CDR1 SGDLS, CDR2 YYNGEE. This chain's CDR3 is CASSVARVGNEQFF. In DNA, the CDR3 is TGTGCCAGCAGCGTAGCCAGGGTGGGGAATGAGCAGTTCTTC.

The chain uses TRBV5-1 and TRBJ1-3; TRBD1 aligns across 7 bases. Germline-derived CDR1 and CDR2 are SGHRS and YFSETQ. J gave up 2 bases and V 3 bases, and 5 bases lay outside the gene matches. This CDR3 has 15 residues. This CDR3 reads CASSYTGEPGNTIYF. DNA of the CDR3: TGCGCCAGCAGCTACACAGGGGAACCTGGAAACACCATATATTTT.

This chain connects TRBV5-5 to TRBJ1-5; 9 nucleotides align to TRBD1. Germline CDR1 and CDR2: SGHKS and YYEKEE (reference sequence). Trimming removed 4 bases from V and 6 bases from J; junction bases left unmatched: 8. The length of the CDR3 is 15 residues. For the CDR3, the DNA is TGTGCCAGCAGCCTCGGACAGGGGATCTCTCAGCCCCAGCATTTT. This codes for CASSLGQGISQPQHF.

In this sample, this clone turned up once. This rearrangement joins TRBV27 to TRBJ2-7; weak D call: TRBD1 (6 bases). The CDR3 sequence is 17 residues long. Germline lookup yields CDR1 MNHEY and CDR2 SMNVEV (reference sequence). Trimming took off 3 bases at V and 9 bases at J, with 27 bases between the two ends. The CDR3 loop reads CASSFRNSGHDRRMQYF. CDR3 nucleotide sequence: TGTGCCAGCAGTTTCCGAAATTCGGGACACGACCGAAGGATGCAGTACTTC.

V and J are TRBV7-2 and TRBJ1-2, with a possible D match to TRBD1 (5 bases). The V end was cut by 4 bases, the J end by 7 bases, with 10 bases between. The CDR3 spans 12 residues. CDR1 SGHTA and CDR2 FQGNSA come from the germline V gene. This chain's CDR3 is CASSSFGGGYTF. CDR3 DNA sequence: TGTGCCAGCAGCTCTTTCGGGGGTGGCTACACCTTC.

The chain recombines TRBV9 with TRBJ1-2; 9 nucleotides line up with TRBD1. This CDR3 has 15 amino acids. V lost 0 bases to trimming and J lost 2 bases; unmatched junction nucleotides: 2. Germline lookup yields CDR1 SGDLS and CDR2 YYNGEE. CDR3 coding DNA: TGTGCCAGCAGCGTAGGGGACAGGGACAACTATGGCTACACCTTC. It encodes CASSVGDRDNYGYTF.

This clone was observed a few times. The DNA for the CDR3 is TGTGCCACCCCCCCCCGGGGACATGGCAAAAACATTCAGTACTTC. Translating gives CATPPRGHGKNIQYF. The J gene is TRBJ2-4, the V gene TRBV19; D is possibly TRBD1 (6 bases). CDR1 is LNHDA, CDR2 SQIVND, per germline (reference sequence). Trimming stripped 10 bases from V and 3 bases from J, with 19 bases between. CDR3 length: 15 residues.

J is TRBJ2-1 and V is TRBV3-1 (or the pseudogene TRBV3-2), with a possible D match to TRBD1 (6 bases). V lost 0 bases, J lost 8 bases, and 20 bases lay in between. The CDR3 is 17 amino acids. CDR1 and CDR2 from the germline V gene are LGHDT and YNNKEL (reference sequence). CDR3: CASSQEGLGAGRDEQFF. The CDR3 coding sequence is TGTGCCAGCAGCCAAGAAGGTTTGGGGGCCGGCAGGGATGAGCAGTTCTTC.

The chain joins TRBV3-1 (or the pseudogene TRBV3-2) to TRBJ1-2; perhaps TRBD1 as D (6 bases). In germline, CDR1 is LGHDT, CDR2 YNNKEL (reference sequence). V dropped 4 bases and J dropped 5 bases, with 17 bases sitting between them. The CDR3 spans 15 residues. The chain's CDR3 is CASSLFLGGGYGYTF. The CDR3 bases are TGTGCCAGCAGCCTCTTTTTAGGAGGGGGTTATGGCTACACCTTC.

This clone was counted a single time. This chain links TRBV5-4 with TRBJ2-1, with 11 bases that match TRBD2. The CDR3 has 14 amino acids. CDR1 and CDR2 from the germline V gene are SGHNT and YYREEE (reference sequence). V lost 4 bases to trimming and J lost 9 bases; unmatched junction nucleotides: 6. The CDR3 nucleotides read TGTGCCAGCAGCGTAGCGGGGGGGCTGGTTGAGCAGTTCTTC. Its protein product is CASSVAGGLVEQFF.

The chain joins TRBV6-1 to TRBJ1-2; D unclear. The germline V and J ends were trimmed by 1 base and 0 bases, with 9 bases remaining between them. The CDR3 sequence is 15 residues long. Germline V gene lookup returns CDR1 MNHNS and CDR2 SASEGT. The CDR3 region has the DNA TGTGCCAGCAGTGAAGGAACGGCTGCTAACTATGGCTACACCTTC. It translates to CASSEGTAANYGYTF.

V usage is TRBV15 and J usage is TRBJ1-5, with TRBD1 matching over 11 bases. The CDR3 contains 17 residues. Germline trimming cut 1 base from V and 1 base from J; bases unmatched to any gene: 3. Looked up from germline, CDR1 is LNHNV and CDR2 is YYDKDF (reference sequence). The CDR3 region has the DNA TGTGCCACCAGCAGAGGGGACAGGGGGGTCAGCAATCAGCCCCAGCATTTT. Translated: CATSRGDRGVSNQPQHF.

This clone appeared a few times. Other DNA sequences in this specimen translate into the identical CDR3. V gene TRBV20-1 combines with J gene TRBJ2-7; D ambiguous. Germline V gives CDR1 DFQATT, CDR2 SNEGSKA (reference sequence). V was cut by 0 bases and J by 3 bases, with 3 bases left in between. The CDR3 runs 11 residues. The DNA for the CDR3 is TGCAGTGCTAGAGAGGGCTACGAGCAGTACTTC. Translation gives CSAREGYEQYF.

The CDR3 sequence is CASSPRPTVSSYEQYF. The CDR3 DNA is TGTGCCAGCAGTCCACGACCGACAGTTAGCTCCTACGAGCAGTACTTC. The chain has TRBV27 and TRBJ2-7; tentatively, D is TRBD1 (5 bases). The CDR3 spans 16 residues. The germline V gene encodes CDR1 MNHEY and CDR2 SMNVEV (reference sequence). Trimming took 5 bases from V and 0 from J, leaving 17 bases between them.

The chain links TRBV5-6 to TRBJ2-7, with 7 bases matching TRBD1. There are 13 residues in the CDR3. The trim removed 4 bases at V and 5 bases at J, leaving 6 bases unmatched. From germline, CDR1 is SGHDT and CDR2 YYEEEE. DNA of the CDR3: TGTGCCAGCAGCAAGACAGGGTTCAACGAGCAGTACTTC. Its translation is CASSKTGFNEQYF.

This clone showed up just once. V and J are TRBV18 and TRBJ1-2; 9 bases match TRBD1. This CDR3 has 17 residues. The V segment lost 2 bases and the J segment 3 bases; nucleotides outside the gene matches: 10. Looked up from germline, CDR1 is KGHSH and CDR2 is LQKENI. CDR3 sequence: CASSPRLQGAADYGYTF. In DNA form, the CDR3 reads TGTGCCAGCTCACCAAGATTACAGGGGGCTGCGGACTATGGCTACACCTTC. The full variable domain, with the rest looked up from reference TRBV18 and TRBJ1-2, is NAGVMQNPRHLVRRRGQEARLRCSPMKGHSHVYWYRQLPEEGLKFMVYLQKENIIDESGMPKERFSAEFPKEGPSILRIQQVVRGDSAAYFCASSPRLQGAADYGYTFGSGTRLTVV.

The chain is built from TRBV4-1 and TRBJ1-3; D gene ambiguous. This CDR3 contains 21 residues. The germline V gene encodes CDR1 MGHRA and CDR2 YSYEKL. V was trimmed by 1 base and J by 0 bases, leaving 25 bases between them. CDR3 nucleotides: TGCGCCAGCAGCCAAGCCTTCTCTATTACGGGAAGGGCCTACTCTGGAAACACCATATATTTT. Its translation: CASSQAFSITGRAYSGNTIYF.

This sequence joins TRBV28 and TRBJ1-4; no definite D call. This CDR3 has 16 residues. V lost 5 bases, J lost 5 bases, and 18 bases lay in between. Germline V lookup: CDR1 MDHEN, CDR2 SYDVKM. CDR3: CASSLKLLGANEKLFF. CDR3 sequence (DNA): TGTGCCAGCAGTCTGAAGCTCTTGGGTGCGAATGAAAAACTGTTTTTT.

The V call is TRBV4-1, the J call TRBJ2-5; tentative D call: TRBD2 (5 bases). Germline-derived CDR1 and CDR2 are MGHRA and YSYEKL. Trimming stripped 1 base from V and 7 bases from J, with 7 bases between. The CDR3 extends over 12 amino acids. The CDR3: CASSQGGGTQYF. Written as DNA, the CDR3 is TGCGCCAGCAGCCAAGGCGGAGGGACCCAGTACTTC.

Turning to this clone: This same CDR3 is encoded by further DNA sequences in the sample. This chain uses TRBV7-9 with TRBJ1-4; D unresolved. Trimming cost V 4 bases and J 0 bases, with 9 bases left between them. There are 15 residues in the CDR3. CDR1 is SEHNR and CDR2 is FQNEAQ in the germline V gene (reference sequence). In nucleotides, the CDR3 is TGTGCCAGCAGCTCTTGGGGTGCAACTAATGAAAAACTGTTTTTT. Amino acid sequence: CASSSWGATNEKLFF.

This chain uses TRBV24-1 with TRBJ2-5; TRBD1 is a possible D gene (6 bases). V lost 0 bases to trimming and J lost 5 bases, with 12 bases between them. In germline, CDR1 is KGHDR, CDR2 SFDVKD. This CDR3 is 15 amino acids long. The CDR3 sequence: CATSDLQQGRETQYF. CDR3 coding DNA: TGTGCCACCAGTGATTTGCAACAGGGACGGGAGACCCAGTACTTC.